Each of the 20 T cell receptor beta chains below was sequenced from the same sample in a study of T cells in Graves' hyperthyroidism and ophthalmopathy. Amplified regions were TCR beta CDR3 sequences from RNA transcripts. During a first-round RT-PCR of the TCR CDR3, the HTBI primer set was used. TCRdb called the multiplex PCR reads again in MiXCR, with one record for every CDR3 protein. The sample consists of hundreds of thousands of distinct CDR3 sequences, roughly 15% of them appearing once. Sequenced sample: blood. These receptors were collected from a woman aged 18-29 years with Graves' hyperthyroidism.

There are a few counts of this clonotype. The CDR3 loop is CASSLAPNGPNEAFF. The CDR3 DNA reads TGTGCCAGCAGCTTAGCACCTAACGGACCAAATGAAGCTTTCTTT. The rearrangement uses TRBV7-9 and TRBJ1-1; D ambiguous. Trimming took 0 bases from V and 7 from J, leaving 15 bases between them. CDR1 is SEHNR, CDR2 FQNEAQ, per germline (reference sequence). This CDR3 spans 15 amino acids.

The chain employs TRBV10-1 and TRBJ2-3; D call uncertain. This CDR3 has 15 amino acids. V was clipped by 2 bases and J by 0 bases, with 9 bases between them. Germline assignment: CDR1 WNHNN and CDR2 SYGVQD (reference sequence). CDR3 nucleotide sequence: TGCGCCAGCAGTGAGCGGATCTCTAGCACAGATACGCAGTATTTT. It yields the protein CASSERISSTDTQYF.

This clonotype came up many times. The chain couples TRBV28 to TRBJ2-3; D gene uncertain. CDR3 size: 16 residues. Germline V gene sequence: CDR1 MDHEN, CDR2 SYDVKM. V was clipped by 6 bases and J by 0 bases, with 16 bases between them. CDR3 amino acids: CASSPLHRSSTDTQYF. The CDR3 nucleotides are TGTGCCAGCAGCCCCCTCCATCGCTCCAGCACAGATACGCAGTATTTT.

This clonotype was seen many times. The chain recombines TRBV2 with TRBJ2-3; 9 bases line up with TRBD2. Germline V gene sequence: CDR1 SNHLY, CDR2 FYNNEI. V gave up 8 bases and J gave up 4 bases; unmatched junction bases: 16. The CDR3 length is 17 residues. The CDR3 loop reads CASPGGRAGHSSDTQYF. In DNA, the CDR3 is TGTGCCAGCCCAGGCGGGAGGGCCGGTCATTCTTCAGATACGCAGTATTTT.

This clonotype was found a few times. CDR3 sequence reads: CASSPQGSGLSPLHF. The CDR3 region has the DNA TGTGCCAGCTCACCTCAGGGGAGCGGGCTTTCACCCCTCCACTTT. This chain links TRBV18 with TRBJ1-6, with D possibly being TRBD1 (6 bases). Germline V CDR1 and CDR2: KGHSH, LQKENI. The V and J ends lost 3 bases and 9 bases respectively, with 15 bases between them. This CDR3 spans 15 amino acids.

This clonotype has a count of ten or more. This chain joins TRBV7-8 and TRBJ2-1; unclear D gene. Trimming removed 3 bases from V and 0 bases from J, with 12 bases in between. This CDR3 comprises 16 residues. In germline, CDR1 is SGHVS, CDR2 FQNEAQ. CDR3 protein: CASSFKRASSYNEQFF. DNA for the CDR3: TGTGCCAGCAGCTTCAAAAGGGCGAGCTCCTACAATGAGCAGTTCTTC.

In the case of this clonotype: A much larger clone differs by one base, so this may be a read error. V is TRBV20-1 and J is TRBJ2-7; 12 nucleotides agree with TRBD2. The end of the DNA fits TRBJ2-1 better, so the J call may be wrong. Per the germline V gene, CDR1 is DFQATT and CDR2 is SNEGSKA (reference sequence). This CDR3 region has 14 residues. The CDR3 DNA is TGCAGTGCCCTAGCGGGAGGGCCCTCCTACGAGCAGTTCTTC. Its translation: CSALAGGPSYEQFF.

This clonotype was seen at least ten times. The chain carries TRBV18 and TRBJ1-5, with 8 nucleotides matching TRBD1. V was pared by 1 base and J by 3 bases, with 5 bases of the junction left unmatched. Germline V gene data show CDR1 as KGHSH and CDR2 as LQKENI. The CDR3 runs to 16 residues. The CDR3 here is CASSPQGTGPNQPQHF. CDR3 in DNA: TGTGCCAGCTCACCACAGGGGACAGGACCCAATCAGCCCCAGCATTTT.

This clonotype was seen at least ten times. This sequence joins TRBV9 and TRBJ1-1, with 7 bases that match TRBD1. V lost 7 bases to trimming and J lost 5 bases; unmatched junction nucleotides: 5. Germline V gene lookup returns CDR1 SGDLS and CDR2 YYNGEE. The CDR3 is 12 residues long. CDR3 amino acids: CASSPTGTEAFF. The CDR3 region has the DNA TGTGCCAGCTCCCCGACAGGGACTGAAGCTTTCTTT.

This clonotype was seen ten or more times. The CDR3 is CSTGTSGAYEQYF. CDR3 nucleotide sequence: TGCAGTACCGGGACTAGCGGAGCCTACGAGCAGTACTTC. V is TRBV20-1 and J is TRBJ2-7; 11 positions agree with TRBD2. The V and J ends lost 8 bases and 2 bases, in that order; junction bases with no gene match: 5. The CDR3 covers 13 residues. CDR1 is DFQATT, CDR2 SNEGSKA, per germline (reference sequence).

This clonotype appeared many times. Here the CDR3 reads CASNRGYGYTF. DNA of the CDR3: TGTGCCAGCAACAGGGGGTATGGCTACACCTTC. V is TRBV2 and J is TRBJ1-2; TRBD1 matches 8 bases. The germline gives CDR1 SNHLY, CDR2 FYNNEI. V lost 7 bases, J lost 5 bases, and 0 bases stayed unmatched. The CDR3 extends over 11 amino acids.

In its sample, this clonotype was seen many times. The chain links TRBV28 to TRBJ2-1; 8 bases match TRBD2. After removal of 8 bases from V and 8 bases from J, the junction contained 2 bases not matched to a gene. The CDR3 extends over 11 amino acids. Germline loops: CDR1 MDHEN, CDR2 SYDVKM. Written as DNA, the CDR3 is TGTGCCAGCGGGCGGGGGGATGAGCAGTTCTTC. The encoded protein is CASGRGDEQFF.

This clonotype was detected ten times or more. The chain's CDR3 is CASSSGDAHEQYF. CDR3 sequence (DNA): TGTGCCAGCAGTTCCGGGGACGCCCACGAGCAGTACTTC. The chain employs TRBV27 and TRBJ2-7; D may be TRBD1 or TRBD2 (5 bases each). CDR3 size: 13 residues. Germline CDR1 reads MNHEY; CDR2 reads SMNVEV (reference sequence). The V end was cut by 4 bases, the J end by 5 bases, with 12 bases between.

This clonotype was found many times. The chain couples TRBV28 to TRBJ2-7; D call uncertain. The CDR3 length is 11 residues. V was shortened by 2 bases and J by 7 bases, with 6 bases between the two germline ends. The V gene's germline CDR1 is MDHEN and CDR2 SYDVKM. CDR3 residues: CASSLRREQYF. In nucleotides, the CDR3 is TGTGCCAGCAGTTTAAGGCGGGAGCAGTACTTC. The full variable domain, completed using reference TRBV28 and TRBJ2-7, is DVKVTQSSRYLVKRTGEKVFLECVQDMDHENMFWYRQDPGLGLRLIYFSYDVKMKEKGDIPEGYSVSREKKERFSLILESASTNQTSMYLCASSLRREQYFGPGTRLTVT.

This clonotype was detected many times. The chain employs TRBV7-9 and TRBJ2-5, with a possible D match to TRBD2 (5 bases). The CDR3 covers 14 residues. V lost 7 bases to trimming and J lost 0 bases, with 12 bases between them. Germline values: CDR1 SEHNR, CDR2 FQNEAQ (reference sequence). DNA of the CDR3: TGTGCCAGCACACTAGACGAGTACCAAGAGACCCAGTACTTC. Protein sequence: CASTLDEYQETQYF.

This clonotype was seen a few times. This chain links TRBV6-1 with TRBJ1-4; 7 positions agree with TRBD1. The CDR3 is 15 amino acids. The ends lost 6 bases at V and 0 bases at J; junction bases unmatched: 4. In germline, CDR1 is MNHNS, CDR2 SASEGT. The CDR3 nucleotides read TGTGCCAGCAGAGAGACAGGGACAACTAATGAAAAACTGTTTTTT. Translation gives CASRETGTTNEKLFF.

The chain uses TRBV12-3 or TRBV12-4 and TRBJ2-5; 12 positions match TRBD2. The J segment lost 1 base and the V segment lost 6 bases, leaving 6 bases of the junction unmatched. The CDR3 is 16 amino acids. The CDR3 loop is CASSTTSGSPQETQYF. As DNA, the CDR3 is TGTGCCAGCAGCACGACTAGCGGGAGCCCCCAAGAGACCCAGTACTTC.

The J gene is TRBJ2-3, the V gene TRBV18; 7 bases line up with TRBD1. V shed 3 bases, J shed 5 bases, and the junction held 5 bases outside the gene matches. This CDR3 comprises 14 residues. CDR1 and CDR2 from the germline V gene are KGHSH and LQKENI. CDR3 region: CASSPRAGGDTQYF. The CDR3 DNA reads TGTGCCAGCTCACCTCGCGCAGGGGGAGATACGCAGTATTTT.

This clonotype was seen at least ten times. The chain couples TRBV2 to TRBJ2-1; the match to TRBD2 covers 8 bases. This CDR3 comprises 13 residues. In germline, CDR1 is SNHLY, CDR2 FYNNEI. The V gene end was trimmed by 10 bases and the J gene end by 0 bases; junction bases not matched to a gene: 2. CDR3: CAISGSSYNEQFF. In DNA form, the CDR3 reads TGTGCCATAAGCGGGAGCTCCTACAATGAGCAGTTCTTC.

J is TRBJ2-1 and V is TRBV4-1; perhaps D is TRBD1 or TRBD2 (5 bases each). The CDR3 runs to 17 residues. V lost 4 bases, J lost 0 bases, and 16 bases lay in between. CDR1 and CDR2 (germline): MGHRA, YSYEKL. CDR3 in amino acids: CASSRNDQGASYNEQFF. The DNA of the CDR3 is TGCGCCAGCAGCCGCAATGATCAGGGAGCCTCCTACAATGAGCAGTTCTTC.